This T cell receptor beta chain was captured by sequencing in a study of OX40 agonist ivuxolimab in advanced cancers. Study details: Hepatocellular carcinoma, melanoma, renal cell or head and neck cancer affected the dose-escalation patients. Overall study findings and caveats: CD4+ T cells averaged fewer expanded clones than CD8+ T cells. Both CD4+ and CD8+ T cell populations in blood had undergone clonal expansion by week 6 at 0.1 to 3.0 mg/kg. Expanded peripheral T-cell antigen specificity went undetermined.

Generated by immunoSEQ multiplex PCR, the TCRdb table keeps only in-frame clones and is missing some. The data hold 65,000 to 95,000 clones, with around nine tenths observed a single time. About this clone: Its specificity is not known.

Germline CDR1 and CDR2: MDHEN and SYDVKM. Trimming cost V 3 bases and J 0 bases, with 9 bases left between them. This CDR3 region has 15 residues. This chain joins TRBV28 and TRBJ2-1; D remains unclear. The receptor comes from an adult with an advanced solid tumor such as melanoma, head and neck, liver or kidney cancer. This material consisted of CD4+ or CD8+ T cells sorted from blood, taken in a trial of the OX40 agonist ivuxolimab. DNA for the CDR3: TGTGCCAGCAGTTTGGGTGGGCTCTCCTACAATGAGCAGTTCTTC. It specifies CASSLGGLSYNEQFF.